One sample yielded the 21 T cell receptor beta chains listed below, sequenced in a study of shared clonotypes between healthy human individuals. Method: immunoSEQ multiplex PCR; TCRdb's copy keeps in-frame clones and lacks some. The sample lists a few million clones, almost 96% seen once, with roughly 0.13% in the top ten. The sample comprised naive CD4+ T cells sorted from blood. Subset noted: CD45RA+ positively selected. The receptor set was obtained from a man aged 18 to 29 in good health.

The rearrangement joins TRBV9 to TRBJ2-1; 8 bases agree with TRBD2. The germline V gene encodes CDR1 SGDLS and CDR2 YYNGEE. This CDR3 is built from 18 residues. V was pared by 4 bases and J by 7 bases, with 19 bases of the junction left unmatched. CDR3 bases: TGTGCCAGCAGCCCTTGGCCCGTGATTGGGACTAGTAAAAATGAGCAGTTCTTC. This sequence encodes CASSPWPVIGTSKNEQFF.

Notes on this clone: The identical CDR3 is also encoded by other nucleotide sequences in the sample. The chain joins TRBV9 to TRBJ2-1; TRBD2 matches at 12 bases. V lost 0 bases to trimming and J lost 2 bases; unmatched junction nucleotides: 0. The CDR3 is 16 residues long. Looked up from germline, CDR1 is SGDLS and CDR2 is YYNGEE. The chain's CDR3 is CASSVGLAGAYNEQFF. CDR3 coding DNA: TGTGCCAGCAGCGTAGGACTAGCGGGGGCCTACAATGAGCAGTTCTTC. Full variable domain (outside the CDR3, taken from reference TRBV9 and TRBJ2-1): DSGVTQTPKHLITATGQRVTLRCSPRSGDLSVYWYQQSLDQGLQFLIQYYNGEERAKGNILERFSAQQFPDLHSELNLSSLELGDSALYFCASSVGLAGAYNEQFFGPGTRLTVL.

This chain connects TRBV6-6 to TRBJ2-3; 7 bases agree with TRBD1. The V and J ends lost 6 bases and 6 bases, in that order; junction bases with no gene match: 3. The CDR3 has 12 amino acids. In germline, CDR1 is MNHNY, CDR2 SVGAGI (reference sequence). The CDR3 DNA reads TGTGCCAGCAGCTTACAGGGGGATACGCAGTATTTT. Residues: CASSLQGDTQYF.

The chain couples TRBV5-4 to TRBJ1-1; 10 bases fit TRBD1. Germline values: CDR1 SGHNT, CDR2 YYREEE (reference sequence). There are 15 residues in the CDR3. J gave up 0 bases and V 4 bases, and 3 bases lay outside the gene matches. The CDR3 DNA reads TGTGCCAGCAGCCCGGGACAGGGGATGAACACTGAAGCTTTCTTT. This sequence encodes CASSPGQGMNTEAFF.

The chain combines TRBV10-3 with TRBJ1-2; unclear D gene. Trimming removed 3 bases from V and 1 base from J, with 6 bases in between. The V gene's germline CDR1 is ENHRY and CDR2 SYGVKD. This CDR3 comprises 13 residues. For the CDR3, the DNA is TGTGCCATCAGTGATCGATATAACTATGGCTACACCTTC. It specifies CAISDRYNYGYTF.

This clone was observed a single time. This chain connects TRBV11-3 to TRBJ2-5, with D possibly TRBD1 on 5 matching bases. Germline lookup yields CDR1 SGHNT and CDR2 YENEEA. This CDR3 contains 13 residues. Trimming cost V 1 base and J 5 bases, with 8 bases left between them. This CDR3 reads CASSLGRAETQYF. The CDR3 DNA follows: TGTGCCAGCAGCTTAGGCAGGGCCGAGACCCAGTACTTC. The variable domain in full, completed from reference TRBV11-3 and TRBJ2-5, reads EAGVVQSPRYKIIEKKQPVAFWCNPISGHNTLYWYLQNLGQGPELLIRYENEEAVDDSQLPKDRFSAERLKGVDSTLKIQPAELGDSAVYLCASSLGRAETQYFGPGTRLLVL.

In this sample, this clone turned up once. This sequence joins TRBV7-6 and TRBJ2-7; weak D call: TRBD1 (5 bases). The CDR3 is 15 amino acids. V dropped 4 bases and J dropped 1 base, with 14 bases sitting between them. Germline V gene lookup returns CDR1 SGHVS and CDR2 FNYEAQ. Written as DNA, the CDR3 is TGTGCCAGCAGCTCGCAGGGCCGCAGATCCTACGAGCAGTACTTC. Translation: CASSSQGRRSYEQYF. Variable domain in full (rest from reference TRBV7-6 and TRBJ2-7): GAGVSQSPRYKVTKRGQDVALRCDPISGHVSLYWYRQALGQGPEFLTYFNYEAQQDKSGLPNDRFSAERPEGSISTLTIQRTEQRDSAMYRCASSSQGRRSYEQYFGPGTRLTVT.

To note about this clone: The same CDR3 also results from other DNA sequences found in this sample. The chain links TRBV6-5 to TRBJ2-5; TRBD2 agrees at 7 bases. This CDR3 has 14 residues. Losses at the gene ends were 0 bases for V and 5 bases for J; bases not matched to a gene: 3. CDR1 and CDR2 (germline): MNHEY, SVGAGI. The CDR3 region is CASSYSTGGETQYF. The DNA of the CDR3 is TGTGCCAGCAGTTACTCGACGGGGGGTGAGACCCAGTACTTC.

Only one count was recorded for this clone. J is TRBJ2-1 and V is TRBV19, with 7 bases that match TRBD2. The CDR3 spans 14 residues. V shed 5 bases, J shed 6 bases, and the junction held 7 bases outside the gene matches. CDR1 is LNHDA and CDR2 is SQIVND in the germline V gene (reference sequence). For the CDR3, the DNA is TGTGCCAGTAGTTCTGGCGGGGGTATCAATGAGCAGTTCTTC. Its protein product is CASSSGGGINEQFF.

The V and J genes are TRBV7-9 and TRBJ2-7, with D tentatively TRBD1 or TRBD2 (5 bases each). The CDR3 consists of 11 residues. The V gene's germline CDR1 is SEHNR and CDR2 FQNEAQ (reference sequence). The ends were cut back, 5 bases at V and 6 bases at J, with 8 bases in the middle. The CDR3 region has the DNA TGTGCCAGCAGCCCAGGGACCGAGCAGTACTTC. Its protein product is CASSPGTEQYF.

The chain combines TRBV4-1 with TRBJ2-1; 8 nucleotides align to TRBD2. Losses at the gene ends were 3 bases for V and 1 base for J; bases not matched to a gene: 5. This CDR3 contains 16 residues. The germline CDR1 and CDR2 sequences are MGHRA and YSYEKL. This CDR3 is CASSQPAGGSYNEQFF. In DNA, the CDR3 is TGCGCCAGCAGCCAGCCTGCGGGGGGTTCCTACAATGAGCAGTTCTTC.

The chain couples TRBV28 to TRBJ2-4; TRBD1 aligns across 12 bases. The CDR3 is 20 amino acids. With 2 bases clipped from V and 0 bases from J, the junction kept 11 bases outside the gene matches. The germline gives CDR1 MDHEN, CDR2 SYDVKM. CDR3 nucleotide sequence: TGTGCCAGCAGTTTAACCACCGGGACAGGGGGCGTTGTAGCCAAAAACATTCAGTACTTC. It codes for CASSLTTGTGGVVAKNIQYF.

This chain uses TRBV9 with TRBJ2-3; the match to TRBD2 covers 8 bases. V gave up 2 bases and J gave up 0 bases; unmatched junction bases: 8. Germline V CDR1 and CDR2: SGDLS, YYNGEE. The CDR3 loop spans 17 amino acids. Here the CDR3 DNA reads TGTGCCAGCAGCGTGGAGGGTAGCGGGATCAGCACAGATACGCAGTATTTT. Amino acids: CASSVEGSGISTDTQYF.

The chain has TRBV7-9 and TRBJ2-3; the D gene is possibly TRBD2 (5 bases). This CDR3 region has 15 residues. Germline lookup yields CDR1 SEHNR and CDR2 FQNEAQ (reference sequence). The V and J ends lost 5 bases and 5 bases respectively, with 17 bases between them. This CDR3 reads CASSLWTGGGDTQYF. DNA for the CDR3: TGTGCCAGCAGCCTTTGGACGGGCGGAGGAGATACGCAGTATTTT. The entire variable domain, with the rest obtained from reference TRBV7-9 and TRBJ2-3, is as follows: DTGVSQNPRHKITKRGQNVTFRCDPISEHNRLYWYRQTLGQGPEFLTYFQNEAQLEKSRLLSDRFSAERPKGSFSTLEIQRTEQGDSAMYLCASSLWTGGGDTQYFGPGTRLTVL.

CDR3 DNA: TGTGCCAGCAGCCGAGGACAGGGGTTCCACGAGCAGTACTTC. This translates into CASSRGQGFHEQYF. J is TRBJ2-7 and V is TRBV6-6, with 9 bases aligning to TRBD1. This CDR3 comprises 14 residues. V was clipped by 6 bases and J by 5 bases; unmatched bases: 8. Germline V gene sequence: CDR1 MNHNY, CDR2 SVGAGI (reference sequence).

The chain is built from TRBV18 and TRBJ2-1; 7 bases match TRBD2. CDR3 size: 14 residues. After removal of 3 bases from V and 7 bases from J, the junction contained 6 bases not matched to a gene. Germline CDR1 is KGHSH and CDR2 is LQKENI. The CDR3 bases are TGTGCCAGCTCACCGATGGGGGGGTGGAATGAGCAGTTCTTC. It encodes CASSPMGGWNEQFF.

CDR3 sequence: CASSIGTSSYNEQFF. The DNA for the CDR3 is TGCGCCAGCAGCATCGGGACATCTTCCTACAATGAGCAGTTCTTC. The V and J genes are TRBV5-1 and TRBJ2-1, with a possible D match to TRBD1 (6 bases). Trimming took off 4 bases at V and 1 base at J, with 12 bases between the two ends. The CDR3 has 15 amino acids. Germline CDR1 is SGHRS and CDR2 is YFSETQ. Complete variable domain (other parts from reference TRBV5-1 and TRBJ2-1): KAGVTQTPRYLIKTRGQQVTLSCSPISGHRSVSWYQQTPGQGLQFLFEYFSETQRNKGNFPGRFSGRQFSNSRSEMNVSTLELGDSALYLCASSIGTSSYNEQFFGPGTRLTVL.

The V gene is TRBV11-3, the J gene TRBJ2-5; 8 bases agree with TRBD1. Germline V gene data show CDR1 as SGHNT and CDR2 as YENEEA. J lost 1 base, V lost 5 bases, and 3 bases had no gene match. This CDR3 spans 14 amino acids. In DNA form, the CDR3 reads TGTGCCAGCAGCCCAGGGGGCCTCCAAGAGACCCAGTACTTC. Translated: CASSPGGLQETQYF.

This sequence joins TRBV5-4 and TRBJ2-4; no clear D. The CDR3 is 13 residues long. Germline V gives CDR1 SGHNT, CDR2 YYREEE (reference sequence). V lost 4 bases and J lost 8, with 13 bases in between. This CDR3 is CASSNPRADIQYF. CDR3 nucleotide sequence: TGTGCCAGCAGCAACCCCCGGGCCGACATTCAGTACTTC.

This clone was seen once. The CDR3 region has the DNA TGCGCCAGCAGCTTGGCAGGGGACAGGGGGAAGATAAACATTCAGTACTTC. Translation: CASSLAGDRGKINIQYF. The rearrangement joins TRBV5-1 to TRBJ2-4, with 11 bases that match TRBD1. V lost 0 bases and J lost 6; bases outside the gene matches: 8. This CDR3 contains 17 residues. Per the germline V gene, CDR1 is SGHRS and CDR2 is YFSETQ.

The chain links TRBV6-1 to TRBJ1-5, with 9 bases matching TRBD1. V lost 2 bases, J lost 3 bases, and 8 bases stayed unmatched. The length of the CDR3 is 17 residues. Per germline, CDR1 MNHNS and CDR2 SASEGT. CDR3 sequence: CASSETTGTGSNQPQHF. Here the CDR3 DNA reads TGTGCCAGCAGTGAAACTACCGGGACAGGGTCCAATCAGCCCCAGCATTTT.